A selection of T cell receptor beta chains follows, all from one sample in a study of cytomegalovirus exposure and HLA in healthy donors. Using immunoSEQ multiplex PCR, the repertoire was profiled, and TCRdb retains in-frame clones only, with some absent. The sample shows 150,000 to 200,000 clones, just under 85% of them seen only once. Input material: PBMCs. These receptors were collected from a girl aged 10 to 17 in good health and CMV-seropositive. CDR3s include the opening cysteine and the closing phenylalanine or tryptophan. The D gene is left open where the match is weak. Size is stated for part of the rows, as once, few or many counts, or as a class when the clone is expanded.

DNA,CDR3,J,D,size,V
TGTGCCATCAGTGAACGGGGGAGCACAGATACGCAGTATTTT,CAISERGSTDTQYF,TRBJ2-3,.,few,TRBV10-3
TGTGCCAGCAGTGAACTCACAGGGGGCACAGATACGCAGTATTTT,CASSELTGGTDTQYF,TRBJ2-3,TRBD1,.,TRBV6-1
TGTGCCAGCAGCTCAAGCGGCAGGGGCCAGCCCCAGCATTTT,CASSSSGRGQPQHF,TRBJ1-5,.,.,TRBV7-2
TGTGCCATCAGTGAGTCGGGGGGCTCTGGAAACACCATATATTTT,CAISESGGSGNTIYF,TRBJ1-3,.,.,TRBV10-3
TGTGCCTGGAGCCCCTCGAGGGATACGCAGTATTTT,CAWSPSRDTQYF,TRBJ2-3,.,.,TRBV30
TGCGCCAGCAGCCAGGGTCCGCAGGGCTCGAACACTGAAGCTTTCTTT,CASSQGPQGSNTEAFF,TRBJ1-1,.,.,TRBV4-1
TGTGCCAGCAGTGAAACGACCTTATTGGGACAGACAAGGACCCCGAAAAACTATGGCTACACCTTC,CASSETTLLGQTRTPKNYGYTF,TRBJ1-2,TRBD1,.,TRBV2
TGTGCCACCCGACTAGCGGGGGAAGGCAATGAGCAGTTCTTC,CATRLAGEGNEQFF,TRBJ2-1,TRBD2,.,TRBV19
TGTGCCAGCAGTCCACTCAGGGGGTCGGCTGCAACTAATGAAAAACTGTTTTTT,CASSPLRGSAATNEKLFF,TRBJ1-4,TRBD1,few,TRBV6-4
TGTGCCAGCAGTGAAGTTAAAGAGCAGTTCTTC,CASSEVKEQFF,TRBJ2-1,.,.,TRBV6-1
TGTGCCAGCAGCTTGGCCGCAGGGCCGAACACTGAAGCTTTCTTT,CASSLAAGPNTEAFF,TRBJ1-1,.,.,TRBV5-5
TGTGCCAGCAGTCATGGGCTATCTAACTATGGCTACACCTTC,CASSHGLSNYGYTF,TRBJ1-2,.,.,TRBV5-6
TGCGCCAGCAGTGATGGACAAACAGATACGCAGTATTTT,CASSDGQTDTQYF,TRBJ2-3,.,.,TRBV10-1
TGTGCCAGCAGCTCGGAGGTGCGGGACAGGGGTCGTAATTCACCCCTCCACTTT,CASSSEVRDRGRNSPLHF,TRBJ1-6,TRBD1,.,TRBV7-9
TGTGCTAGTGGTTTATGGGACAGGGTTAACTATGGCTACACCTTC,CASGLWDRVNYGYTF,TRBJ1-2,TRBD1,once,TRBV12-5
TGTGCCAGTAGTATATCCCAGGGGCGAAACGAGCAGTACTTC,CASSISQGRNEQYF,TRBJ2-7,.,once,TRBV19
TGCGCCAGCAGCCCCGGACAGGTTTACAATGAAAAACTGTTTTTT,CASSPGQVYNEKLFF,TRBJ1-4,TRBD1,.,TRBV4-1
TGTGCCAGCAGTTACCACAGGGGATTGAATTCACCCCTCCACTTT,CASSYHRGLNSPLHF,TRBJ1-6,TRBD1,once,TRBV27
TGTGCCAGCAGCCTCCTTCAGATTAACTATGGCTACACCTTC,CASSLLQINYGYTF,TRBJ1-2,.,.,TRBV5-6
TGTGCCAGCAGCGTAGGAGGGGGGGCGGGGCGGGAGACCCAGTACTTC,CASSVGGGAGRETQYF,TRBJ2-5,.,.,TRBV9
TGCGCCAGCAGCCAAGTGGGGGGGTTCTCTGGAAACACCATATATTTT,CASSQVGGFSGNTIYF,TRBJ1-3,.,.,TRBV4-1
TGTGCCAGCAAATACCAGGGGGGAAATGACAATCAGCCCCAGCATTTT,CASKYQGGNDNQPQHF,TRBJ1-5,TRBD1,.,TRBV6-6
TGTGCCAGCAGGAGGGCCTCTGGAAACACCATATATTTT,CASRRASGNTIYF,TRBJ1-3,.,.,TRBV11-3
TGTGCCAGCAGCCCCTGGGACAGGGTCGGATCACCCCTCCACTTT,CASSPWDRVGSPLHF,TRBJ1-6,TRBD1,.,TRBV7-8
TGTGCCAGCAGCTTAGCTCTCCAAGAGACCCAGTACTTC,CASSLALQETQYF,TRBJ2-5,.,.,TRBV7-8
TGCGCCAGCAGCTGGGAGAGGAGCACTGAAGCTTTCTTT,CASSWERSTEAFF,TRBJ1-1,.,.,TRBV5-1